This section outlines one T cell receptor beta chain sequence together with its context. Its antigen remains unknown. This sample was included in a study of T cells in localized non-small cell lung cancer. CDR1 is LNHNV and CDR2 is YYDKDF in the germline V gene (reference sequence). The V gene lost 0 bases and the J gene lost 7 bases, with 15 bases spanning the gap. The CDR3 loop spans 15 amino acids. Only in-frame clones appear in the TCRdb table, and some are missing; sequencing was by immunoSEQ multiplex PCR. The sample holds around 96,000 clones, around 90% seen once. Study-level findings and limits: The study detected a median around 61 of the top 100 tumor clones in adjacent lung.

The chain joins TRBV15 to TRBJ1-2; unclear D gene. The sequencing here drew on PBMCs, taken before any cancer treatment. This clonotype was obtained from a woman aged 35 to 70 with stage II squamous cell lung carcinoma. The CDR3 DNA sequence: TGTGCCACCAGCAGAGATCGGCGAAGTGTCCGTGGCTACACCTTC. It codes for CATSRDRRSVRGYTF.